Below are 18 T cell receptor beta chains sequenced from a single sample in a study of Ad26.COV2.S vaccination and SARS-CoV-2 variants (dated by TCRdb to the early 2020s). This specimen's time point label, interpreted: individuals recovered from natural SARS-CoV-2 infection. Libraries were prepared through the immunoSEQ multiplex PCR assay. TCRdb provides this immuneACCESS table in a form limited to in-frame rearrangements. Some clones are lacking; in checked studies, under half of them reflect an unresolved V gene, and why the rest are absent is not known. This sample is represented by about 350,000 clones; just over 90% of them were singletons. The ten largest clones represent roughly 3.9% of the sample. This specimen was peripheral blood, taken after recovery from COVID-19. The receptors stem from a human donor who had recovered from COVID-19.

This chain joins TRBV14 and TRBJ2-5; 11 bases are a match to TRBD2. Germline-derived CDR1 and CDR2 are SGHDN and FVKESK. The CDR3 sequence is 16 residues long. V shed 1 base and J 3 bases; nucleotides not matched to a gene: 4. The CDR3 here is CASSQALAGGKETQYF. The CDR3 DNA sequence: TGTGCCAGCAGCCAAGCCCTAGCGGGGGGAAAAGAGACCCAGTACTTC. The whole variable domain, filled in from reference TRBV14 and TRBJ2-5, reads EAGVTQFPSHSVIEKGQTVTLRCDPISGHDNLYWYRRVMGKEIKFLLHFVKESKQDESGMPNNRFLAERTGGTYSTLKVQPAELEDSGVYFCASSQALAGGKETQYFGPGTRLLVL.

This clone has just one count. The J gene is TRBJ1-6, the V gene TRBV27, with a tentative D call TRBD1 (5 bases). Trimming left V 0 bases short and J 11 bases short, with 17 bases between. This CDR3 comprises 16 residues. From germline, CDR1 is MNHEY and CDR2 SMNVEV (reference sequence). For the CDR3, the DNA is TGTGCCAGCAGTTTATCCCGGGGGGAATTGGGCGCACCCCTCCACTTT. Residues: CASSLSRGELGAPLHF.

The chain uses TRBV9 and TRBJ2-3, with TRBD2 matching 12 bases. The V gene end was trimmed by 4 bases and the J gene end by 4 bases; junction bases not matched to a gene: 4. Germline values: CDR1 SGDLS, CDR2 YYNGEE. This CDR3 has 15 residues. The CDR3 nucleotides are TGTGCCAGCAGCCCTGGACTAGCGGGATCAGATACGCAGTATTTT. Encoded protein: CASSPGLAGSDTQYF.

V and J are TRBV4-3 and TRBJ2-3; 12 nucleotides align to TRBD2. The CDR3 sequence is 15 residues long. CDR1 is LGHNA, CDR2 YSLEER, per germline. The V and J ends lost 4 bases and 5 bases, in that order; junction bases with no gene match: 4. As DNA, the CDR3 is TGCGCCAGCAGCCCCCGACTAGCGGGGGTAGATACGCAGTATTTT. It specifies CASSPRLAGVDTQYF.

In DNA, the CDR3 is TGTGCCAGCACCTCGCTCTACGAGCAGTACTTC. Amino acids: CASTSLYEQYF. The rearrangement links TRBV6-5 to TRBJ2-7; D not resolved. The ends were cut back, 7 bases at V and 3 bases at J, with 7 bases in the middle. The CDR3 spans 11 residues. CDR1 is MNHEY, CDR2 SVGAGI, per germline.

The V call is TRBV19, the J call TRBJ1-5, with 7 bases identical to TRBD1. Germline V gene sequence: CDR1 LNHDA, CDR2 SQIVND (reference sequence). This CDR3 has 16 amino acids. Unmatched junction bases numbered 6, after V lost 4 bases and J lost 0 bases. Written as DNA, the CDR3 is TGTGCCAGTAGTACGCCGGGACAGCCTAGCAATCAGCCCCAGCATTTT. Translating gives CASSTPGQPSNQPQHF.

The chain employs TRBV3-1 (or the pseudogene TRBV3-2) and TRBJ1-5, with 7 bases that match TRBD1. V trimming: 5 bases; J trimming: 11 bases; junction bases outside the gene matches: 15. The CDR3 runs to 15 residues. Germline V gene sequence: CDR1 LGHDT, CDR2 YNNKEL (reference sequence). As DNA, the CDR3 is TGTGCCAGCAGCTCCGGGACAGAGGGCAGGAGGGCCCAGCATTTT. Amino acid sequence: CASSSGTEGRRAQHF.

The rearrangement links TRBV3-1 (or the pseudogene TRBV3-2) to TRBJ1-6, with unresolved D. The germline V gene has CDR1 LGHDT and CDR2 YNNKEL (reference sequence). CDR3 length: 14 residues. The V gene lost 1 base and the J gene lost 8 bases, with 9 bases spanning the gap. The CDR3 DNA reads TGTGCCAGCAGCCAAGGGTATCGAGATTCACCCCTCCACTTT. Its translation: CASSQGYRDSPLHF.

The CDR3 reads CASGQNNEQFF. CDR3 in DNA: TGTGCCAGCGGGCAGAACAATGAGCAGTTCTTC. The chain employs TRBV27 and TRBJ2-1; D is ambiguous. The V end lost 8 bases, the J end lost 5 bases, and 7 bases lay between the germline ends. There are 11 residues in the CDR3. CDR1 is MNHEY and CDR2 is SMNVEV in the germline V gene (reference sequence).

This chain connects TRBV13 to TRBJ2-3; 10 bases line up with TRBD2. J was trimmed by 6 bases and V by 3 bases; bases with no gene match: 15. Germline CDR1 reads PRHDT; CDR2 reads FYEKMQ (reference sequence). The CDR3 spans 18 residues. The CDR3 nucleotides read TGTGCCAGCAGCTTCTCGGACTTAGCGGGGGGCGACGGGGATACGCAGTATTTT. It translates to CASSFSDLAGGDGDTQYF.

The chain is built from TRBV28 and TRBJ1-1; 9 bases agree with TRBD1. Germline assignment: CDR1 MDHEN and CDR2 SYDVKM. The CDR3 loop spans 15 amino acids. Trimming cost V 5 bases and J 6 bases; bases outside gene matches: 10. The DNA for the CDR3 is TGTGCCAGCAGTCTGGTAGTACAGGGGGCGGCTGAAGCTTTCTTT. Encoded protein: CASSLVVQGAAEAFF.

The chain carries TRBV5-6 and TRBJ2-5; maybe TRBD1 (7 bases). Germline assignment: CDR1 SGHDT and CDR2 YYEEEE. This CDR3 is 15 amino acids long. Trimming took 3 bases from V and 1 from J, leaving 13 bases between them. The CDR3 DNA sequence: TGTGCCAGCAGCTCAGGGGGGCTGAGCCAAGAGACCCAGTACTTC. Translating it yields CASSSGGLSQETQYF.

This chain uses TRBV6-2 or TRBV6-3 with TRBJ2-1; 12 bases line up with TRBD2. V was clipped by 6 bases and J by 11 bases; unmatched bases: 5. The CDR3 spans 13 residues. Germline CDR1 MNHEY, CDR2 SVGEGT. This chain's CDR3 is CASSLGLAGKQFF. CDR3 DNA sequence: TGTGCCAGCAGCTTAGGACTAGCGGGGAAGCAGTTCTTC.

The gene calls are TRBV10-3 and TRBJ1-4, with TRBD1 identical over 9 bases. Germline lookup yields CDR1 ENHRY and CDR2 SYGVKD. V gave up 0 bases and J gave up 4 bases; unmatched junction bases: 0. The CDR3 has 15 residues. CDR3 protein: CAISESTGGNEKLFF. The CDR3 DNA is TGTGCCATCAGTGAGTCGACAGGGGGTAATGAAAAACTGTTTTTT.

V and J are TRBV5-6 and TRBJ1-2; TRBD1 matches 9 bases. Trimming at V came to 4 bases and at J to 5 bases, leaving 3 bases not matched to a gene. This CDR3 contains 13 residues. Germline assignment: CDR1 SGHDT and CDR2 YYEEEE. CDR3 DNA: TGTGCCAGCAGCCTACAGGGGGCTTATGGCTACACCTTC. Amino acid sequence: CASSLQGAYGYTF.

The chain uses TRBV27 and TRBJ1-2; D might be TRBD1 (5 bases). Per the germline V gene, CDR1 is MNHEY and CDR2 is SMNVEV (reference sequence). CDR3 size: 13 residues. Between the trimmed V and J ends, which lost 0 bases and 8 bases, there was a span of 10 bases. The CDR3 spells CASSLSGLRGYTF. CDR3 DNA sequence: TGTGCCAGCAGTTTATCGGGGCTGCGGGGCTACACCTTC.

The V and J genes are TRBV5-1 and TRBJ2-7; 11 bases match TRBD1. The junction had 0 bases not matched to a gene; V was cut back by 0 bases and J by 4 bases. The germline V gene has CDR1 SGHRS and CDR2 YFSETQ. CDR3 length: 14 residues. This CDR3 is CASSLGDRGYEQYF. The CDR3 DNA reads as TGCGCCAGCAGCTTGGGGGACAGGGGGTACGAGCAGTACTTC.

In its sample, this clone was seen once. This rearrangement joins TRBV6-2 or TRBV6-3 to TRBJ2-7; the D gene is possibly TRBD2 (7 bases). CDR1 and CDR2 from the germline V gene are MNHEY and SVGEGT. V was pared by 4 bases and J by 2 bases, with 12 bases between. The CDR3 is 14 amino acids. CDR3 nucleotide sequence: TGTGCCAGCAGTTTAGGGGGGGCAACCTACGAGCAGTACTTC. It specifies CASSLGGATYEQYF.